The clone carrying this TCR beta chain was found once. The data belong to a study of T cell responses to AZD1222 COVID-19 vaccine. Produced via immunoSEQ multiplex PCR; TCRdb's table is partial and in-frame only. The sample lists 180,000 or so clones, roughly 91% occurring once. V lost 3 bases and J lost 3, with 15 bases in between. The length of the CDR3 is 16 residues. From germline, CDR1 is LNHDA and CDR2 SQIVND (reference sequence). The material sequenced was peripheral blood, taken 28 days after the second AZD1222 dose. This chain links TRBV19 with TRBJ2-1, with D maybe TRBD1 (6 bases). The sequence was collected from an adult who received the AZD1222 COVID-19 vaccine. The DNA for the CDR3 is TGTGCCAGTAGTATTACCGGACAGATACTCTACAATGAGCAGTTCTTC. Encoded protein: CASSITGQILYNEQFF.